A single sample gave rise to the 10 T cell receptor beta chains below, sequenced in a study of blood T cell repertoires in COVID-19. Sequencing was performed with immunoSEQ multiplex PCR; in TCRdb, only in-frame clones are kept and a portion is missing. The table shows around 260,000 clones, with about 86% occurring only once. The sample consisted of peripheral blood. These TCRs come from a person aged 70 to 85 with COVID-19, enrolled during active disease.

This clone occurred once. This rearrangement joins TRBV10-3 to TRBJ2-1; 11 nucleotides line up with TRBD2. V dropped 4 bases and J dropped 0; count of bases not matched to a gene: 11. The CDR3 consists of 19 residues. The germline gives CDR1 ENHRY, CDR2 SYGVKD. CDR3 bases: TGTGCCATCAGTGGGAAACAAGCCGGGACTAGCGGCTCCTACAATGAGCAGTTCTTC. As protein: CAISGKQAGTSGSYNEQFF.

The chain joins TRBV19 to TRBJ2-7; TRBD2 matches at 8 bases. Germline CDR1 LNHDA, CDR2 SQIVND (reference sequence). The CDR3 consists of 16 residues. J gave up 2 bases and V 6 bases, and 12 bases lay outside the gene matches. The CDR3, as DNA: TGTGCCAGTAGCCCTGACCCAGCGGGAGTCGCCTACGAGCAGTACTTC. As protein: CASSPDPAGVAYEQYF.

This clone was found a few times. The J gene is TRBJ1-5, the V gene TRBV6-1, with 7 bases that match TRBD1. Germline lookup yields CDR1 MNHNS and CDR2 SASEGT. The CDR3 has 15 residues. J gave up 6 bases and V 3 bases, and 8 bases lay outside the gene matches. The CDR3: CASSDNRGSSQPQHF. The CDR3 DNA follows: TGTGCCAGCAGTGACAACAGGGGTTCATCTCAGCCCCAGCATTTT.

This chain links TRBV2 with TRBJ2-5; a possible D gene is TRBD1 (6 bases). Per the germline V gene, CDR1 is SNHLY and CDR2 is FYNNEI. This CDR3 comprises 14 residues. Between the trimmed V and J ends, which lost 6 bases and 2 bases, there was a span of 13 bases. CDR3 protein: CASSGTTGQETQYF. The CDR3, as DNA: TGTGCCAGCAGCGGTACGACAGGACAAGAGACCCAGTACTTC. Complete variable domain (other parts from reference TRBV2 and TRBJ2-5): EPEVTQTPSHQVTQMGQEVILRCVPISNHLYFYWYRQILGQKVEFLVSFYNNEISEKSEIFDDQFSVERPDGSNFTLKIRSTKLEDSAMYFCASSGTTGQETQYFGPGTRLLVL.

This clone has only a few counts. V is TRBV6-2 or TRBV6-3 and J is TRBJ2-7; D gene ambiguous. V was pared by 5 bases and J by 6 bases, with 14 bases between. The V gene's germline CDR1 is MNHEY and CDR2 SVGEGT. The CDR3 is 13 amino acids. The CDR3 loop is CASSPRLLGEQYF. For the CDR3, the DNA is TGTGCCAGCAGTCCCCGACTTTTGGGCGAGCAGTACTTC.

V is TRBV27 and J is TRBJ2-7; 10 bases match TRBD2. This CDR3 has 15 amino acids. Germline-derived CDR1 and CDR2 are MNHEY and SMNVEV (reference sequence). With V trimmed by 6 bases and J by 0 bases, 5 bases remained unmatched. The CDR3 DNA is TGTGCCAGCAGAACGGGACTAGCGCCCTCCTACGAGCAGTACTTC. Translating gives CASRTGLAPSYEQYF.

The rearrangement joins TRBV5-1 to TRBJ1-6; 8 nucleotides align to TRBD1. Trimming removed 4 bases from V and 6 bases from J; junction bases left unmatched: 9. The CDR3 is 16 residues long. Germline V lookup: CDR1 SGHRS, CDR2 YFSETQ. CDR3 region: CASSLGQGRTNSPLHF. The CDR3 coding sequence is TGCGCCAGCAGCCTAGGACAGGGACGAACTAATTCACCCCTCCACTTT.

This chain joins TRBV6-4 and TRBJ1-1; D uncertain. This CDR3 comprises 14 residues. CDR1 MRHNA and CDR2 SNTAGT come from the germline V gene. V lost 2 bases to trimming and J lost 1 base, with 8 bases between them. DNA for the CDR3: TGTGCCAGCAGTGACGAGGCTTGGAACACTGAAGCTTTCTTT. Translated, it gives CASSDEAWNTEAFF.

The sample holds one count of this clone. The rearrangement uses TRBV12-3 or TRBV12-4 and TRBJ2-1; perhaps TRBD2 as D (5 bases). Trimming cost V 6 bases and J 10 bases, with 13 bases left between them. CDR3 size: 12 residues. CDR3 amino acids: CASSLGVVEQFF. The CDR3 DNA sequence: TGTGCCAGCAGCCTCGGGGTCGTGGAGCAGTTCTTC.

The J gene is TRBJ1-2, the V gene TRBV7-6; D possibly corresponds to TRBD1 (5 bases). Trimming cost V 6 bases and J 0 bases, with 17 bases left between them. From germline, CDR1 is SGHVS and CDR2 FNYEAQ. This CDR3 is 16 amino acids long. Here the CDR3 DNA reads TGTGCCAGCAGTTCAGACAGTGTCAAAGCTAACTATGGCTACACCTTC. It codes for CASSSDSVKANYGYTF.